This T cell receptor beta chain was captured by sequencing in a study of blood T cell repertoires in COVID-19. Germline loops: CDR1 SGHDT, CDR2 YYEEEE. V shed 0 bases, J shed 5 bases, and the junction held 7 bases outside the gene matches. This CDR3 spans 17 amino acids. TCRdb's table, derived via immunoSEQ multiplex PCR, lists solely in-frame clones and lacks some. There are 55,000 to 75,000 clones in the sample; more than 75% occur only once, and approximately 7% lies in the top ten. The TCR originated in a human donor with active COVID-19. The donor label of this sample is uncertain. V gene TRBV5-6 combines with J gene TRBJ2-2; 10 bases fit TRBD1. The material sequenced was peripheral blood. Here the CDR3 DNA reads TGTGCCAGCAGCTTGGGAGGGACAGGGGTATGGACCGGGGAGCTGTTTTTT. This sequence encodes CASSLGGTGVWTGELFF.